This T cell receptor beta chain was observed in a study of CD8 T cells in ankylosing spondylitis. In the case of this clonotype: The antigen is not known.

The CDR3 contains 19 residues. V lost 11 bases to trimming and J lost 2 bases; unmatched junction nucleotides: 25. Germline CDR1 is LGHDT and CDR2 is YNNKEL (reference sequence). Overall study results and limits: Disease-linked clones were found to be CD8+ and relatively rare in peripheral blood.

In making TCR beta libraries, quantitative 5'-RACE with molecular barcodes was used. TCRdb processed the 5' RACE reads anew with MiXCR; each CDR3 protein has one entry. The sample shows about 92,000 distinct CDR3 sequences, about 9% of them seen only once. Sequenced material: blood, either unsorted or a sorted T cell fraction (not recorded which). V is TRBV3-1 and J is TRBJ2-5, with 8 positions matching TRBD2. The TCR comes from a male donor with ankylosing spondylitis or in good health (not recorded which). The CDR3 nucleotides are TGTGCCTGCTGTTTTGTCCTGTGGCGGGGGGACCCTCGTCAAGAGACCCAGTACTTC. Protein: CACCFVLWRGDPRQETQYF.